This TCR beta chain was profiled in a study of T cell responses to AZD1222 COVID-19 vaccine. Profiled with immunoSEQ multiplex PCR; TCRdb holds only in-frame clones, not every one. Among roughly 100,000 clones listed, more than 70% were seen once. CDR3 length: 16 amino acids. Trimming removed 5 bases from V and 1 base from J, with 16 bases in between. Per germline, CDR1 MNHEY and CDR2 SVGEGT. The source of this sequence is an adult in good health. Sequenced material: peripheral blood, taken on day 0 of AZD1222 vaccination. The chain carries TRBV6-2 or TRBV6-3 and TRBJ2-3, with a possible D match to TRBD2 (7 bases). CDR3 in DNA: TGTGCCAGCAGTACCCCTGGGGGGGGCGGCACAGATACGCAGTATTTT. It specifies CASSTPGGGGTDTQYF.